The T cell receptor beta chain described here comes from a study of blood T cell repertoires in COVID-19. At the level of the study: Researchers got acute and convalescent COVID-19 samples from the United States, Italy and Spain.

Trimming removed 7 bases from V and 4 bases from J; junction bases left unmatched: 10. CDR1 is LNHDA and CDR2 is SQIVND in the germline V gene (reference sequence). The CDR3 sequence is 16 residues long. This clone appeared a few times. In the original analysis: For nucleated cells, counts were estimated from reference gene primer amplification. Using immunoSEQ multiplex PCR, the repertoire was profiled, and TCRdb retains in-frame clones only, with some absent. V, J and clone size are those of that table, while D and trimming were read from the DNA. The repertoire holds about 78,000 clones, with around 91% as singletons.

The V call is TRBV19, the J call TRBJ2-1, with TRBD2 matching over 10 bases. Sequenced: peripheral blood. The source of this sequence is a woman in her forties or fifties in a cohort sampled during active COVID-19. This CDR3 is CASNPKGLAMYNEQFF. CDR3 nucleotide sequence: TGTGCCAGTAACCCAAAGGGACTAGCGATGTACAATGAGCAGTTCTTC. Combining the CDR3 with reference TRBV19 and TRBJ2-1 gives the whole variable domain DGGITQSPKYLFRKEGQNVTLSCEQNLNHDAMYWYRQDPGQGLRLIYYSQIVNDFQKGDIAEGYSVSREKKESFPLTVTSAQKNPTAFYLCASNPKGLAMYNEQFFGPGTRLTVL.